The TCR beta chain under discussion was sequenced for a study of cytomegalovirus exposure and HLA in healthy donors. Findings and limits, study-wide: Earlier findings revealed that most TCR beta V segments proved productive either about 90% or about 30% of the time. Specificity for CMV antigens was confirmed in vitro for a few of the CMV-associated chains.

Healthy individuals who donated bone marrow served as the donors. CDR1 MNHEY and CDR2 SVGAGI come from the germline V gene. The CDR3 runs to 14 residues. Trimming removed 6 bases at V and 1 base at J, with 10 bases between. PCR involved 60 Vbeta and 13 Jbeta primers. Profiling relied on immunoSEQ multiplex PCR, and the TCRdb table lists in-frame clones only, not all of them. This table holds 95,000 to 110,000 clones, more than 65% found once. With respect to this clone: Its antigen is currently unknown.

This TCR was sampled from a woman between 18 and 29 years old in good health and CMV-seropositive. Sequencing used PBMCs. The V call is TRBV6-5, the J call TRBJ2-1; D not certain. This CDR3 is CASSERSSYNEQFF. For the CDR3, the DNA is TGTGCCAGCAGCGAAAGGAGTTCCTACAATGAGCAGTTCTTC.